This T cell receptor beta chain was found in a study of blood T cell repertoires in COVID-19. The wider study: Nucleic acid was either cDNA or gDNA, and it came from T cells, B-cell-depleted T cells, or PBMCs.

This clone has just one count. The protocol was immunoSEQ multiplex PCR, while the TCRdb copy is restricted to in-frame clones and leaves out a portion. The data contain approximately 270,000 clones, 85% to 90% of them singletons. This CDR3 spans 17 amino acids. The germline V gene encodes CDR1 MNHEY and CDR2 SVGEGT. Trimming took 6 bases from V and 1 from J; bases not matched to a gene: 6. The chain uses TRBV6-2 or TRBV6-3 and TRBJ2-1; TRBD2 agrees at 13 bases. This TCR was recovered from a woman aged 30 to 39 with acute COVID-19. The source material was PBMCs or T cells enriched from blood (not recorded which). This CDR3 reads CASSSGLAGVSYNEQFF. The DNA of the CDR3 is TGTGCCAGCAGCTCCGGACTAGCGGGAGTTTCCTACAATGAGCAGTTCTTC.